This entry describes one T cell receptor beta chain. The data originate from a study of T cell changes during pregnancy in multiple sclerosis. The CDR3 totals 16 residues. Germline V CDR1 and CDR2: SGHTS, YDEGEE. The V gene end was trimmed by 2 bases and the J gene end by 0 bases; junction bases not matched to a gene: 4. The table came from immunoSEQ multiplex PCR; TCRdb's copy has only in-frame clones and leaves some out. The table shows around 49,000 clones, with 85% to 90% occurring only once. V is TRBV5-8 and J is TRBJ1-4; TRBD1 matches 7 bases. The receptor was isolated from a female donor in good health, enrolled as a control in a pregnancy study. The source material was peripheral blood, sampled after pregnancy. The CDR3 coding sequence is TGTGCCAGCAGCTTAGGACAGGCTGCAACTAATGAAAAACTGTTTTTT. Translated, it gives CASSLGQAATNEKLFF.